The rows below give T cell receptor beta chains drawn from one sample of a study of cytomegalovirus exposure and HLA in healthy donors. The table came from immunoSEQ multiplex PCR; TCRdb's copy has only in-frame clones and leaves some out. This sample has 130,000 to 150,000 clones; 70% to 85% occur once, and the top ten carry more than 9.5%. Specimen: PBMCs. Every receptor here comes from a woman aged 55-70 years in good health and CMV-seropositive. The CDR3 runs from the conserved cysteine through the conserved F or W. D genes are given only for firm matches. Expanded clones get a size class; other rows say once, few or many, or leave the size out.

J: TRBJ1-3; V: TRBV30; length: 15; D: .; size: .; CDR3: CAWGRLGLTGNTIYF; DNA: TGTGCCTGGGGGAGACTGGGTCTTACTGGAAACACCATATATTTT
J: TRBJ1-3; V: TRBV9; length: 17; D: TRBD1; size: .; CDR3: CASSVEPGTVSGNTIYF; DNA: TGTGCCAGCAGCGTAGAGCCCGGGACAGTGTCTGGAAACACCATATATTTT
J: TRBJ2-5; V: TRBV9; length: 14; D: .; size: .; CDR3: CASSVGGQQETQYF; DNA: TGTGCCAGCAGCGTAGGCGGCCAGCAAGAGACCCAGTACTTC
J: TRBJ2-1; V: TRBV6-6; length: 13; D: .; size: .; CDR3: CASSLTGEGEQFF; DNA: TGTGCCAGCAGTTTGACAGGGGAGGGAGAGCAGTTCTTC
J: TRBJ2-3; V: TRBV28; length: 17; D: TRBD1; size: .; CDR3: CASSPPRATGDTDTQYF; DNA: TGTGCCAGCAGTCCCCCCCGGGCAACAGGGGACACAGATACGCAGTATTTT
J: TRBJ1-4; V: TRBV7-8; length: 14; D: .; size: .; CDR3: CASSFAGREAKLFF; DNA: TGTGCCAGCAGCTTTGCCGGCAGGGAGGCGAAACTGTTTTTT
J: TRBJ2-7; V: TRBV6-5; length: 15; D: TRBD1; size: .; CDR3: CASSYSGTGTYEQYF; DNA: TGTGCCAGCAGTTACTCGGGGACAGGGACGTACGAGCAGTACTTC
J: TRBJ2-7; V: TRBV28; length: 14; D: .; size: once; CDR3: CASGQRVISYEQYF; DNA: TGTGCCAGCGGGCAGCGGGTGATCTCCTACGAGCAGTACTTC
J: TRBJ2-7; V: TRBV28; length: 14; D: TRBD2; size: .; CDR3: CASRGGTSGNEQYF; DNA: TGTGCCAGCAGAGGGGGGACTAGCGGGAACGAGCAGTACTTC
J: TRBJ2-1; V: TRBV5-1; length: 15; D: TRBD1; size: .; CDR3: CASSLFGQGANEQFF; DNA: TGCGCCAGCAGCTTGTTTGGACAGGGGGCTAATGAGCAGTTCTTC
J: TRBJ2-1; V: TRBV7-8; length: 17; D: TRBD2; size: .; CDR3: CASSFLAGALSYNEQFF; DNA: TGTGCCAGCAGCTTCCTAGCGGGGGCCCTTTCCTACAATGAGCAGTTCTTC
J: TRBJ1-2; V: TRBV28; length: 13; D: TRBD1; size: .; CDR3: CASRSGGASGYTF; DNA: TGTGCCAGCAGGTCAGGGGGCGCCTCTGGCTACACCTTC
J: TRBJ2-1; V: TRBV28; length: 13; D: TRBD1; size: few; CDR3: CASSSSLTGGEFF; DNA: TGTGCCAGCAGTTCTTCCCTGACAGGGGGGGAGTTCTTC
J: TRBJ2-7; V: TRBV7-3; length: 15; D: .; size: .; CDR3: CASSTGGGLSYEQYF; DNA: TGTGCCAGCAGCACAGGGGGGGGGCTCTCCTACGAGCAGTACTTC
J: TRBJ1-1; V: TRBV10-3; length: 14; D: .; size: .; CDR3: CAISDPRADTEAFF; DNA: TGTGCCATCAGTGATCCAAGAGCGGACACTGAAGCTTTCTTT
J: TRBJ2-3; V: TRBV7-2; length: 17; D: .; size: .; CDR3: CASSLTELRDSTDTQYF; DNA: TGTGCCAGCAGCTTAACAGAGTTGCGGGATAGCACAGATACGCAGTATTTT